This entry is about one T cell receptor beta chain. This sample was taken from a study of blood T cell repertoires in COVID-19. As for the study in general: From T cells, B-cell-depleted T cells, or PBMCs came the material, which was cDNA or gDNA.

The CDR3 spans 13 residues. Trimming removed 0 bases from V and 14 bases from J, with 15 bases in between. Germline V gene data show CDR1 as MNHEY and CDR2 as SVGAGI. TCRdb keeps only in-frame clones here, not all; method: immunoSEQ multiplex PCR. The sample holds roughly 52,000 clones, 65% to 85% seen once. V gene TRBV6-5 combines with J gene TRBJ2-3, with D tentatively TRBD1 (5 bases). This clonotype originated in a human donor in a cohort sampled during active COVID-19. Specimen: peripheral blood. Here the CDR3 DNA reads TGTGCCAGCAGTTACTCGGGGCTTCCTAAGCGGTATTTT. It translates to CASSYSGLPKRYF.